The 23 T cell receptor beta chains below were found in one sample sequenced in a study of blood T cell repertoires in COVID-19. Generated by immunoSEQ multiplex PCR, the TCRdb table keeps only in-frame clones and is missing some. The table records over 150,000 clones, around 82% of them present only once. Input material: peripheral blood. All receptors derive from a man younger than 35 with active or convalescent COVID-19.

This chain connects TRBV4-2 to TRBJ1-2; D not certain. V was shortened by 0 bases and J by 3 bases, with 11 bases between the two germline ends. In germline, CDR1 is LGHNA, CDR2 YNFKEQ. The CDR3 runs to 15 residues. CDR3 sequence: CASSQERNTDYGYTF. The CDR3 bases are TGTGCCAGCAGCCAAGAGAGGAATACGGACTATGGCTACACCTTC.

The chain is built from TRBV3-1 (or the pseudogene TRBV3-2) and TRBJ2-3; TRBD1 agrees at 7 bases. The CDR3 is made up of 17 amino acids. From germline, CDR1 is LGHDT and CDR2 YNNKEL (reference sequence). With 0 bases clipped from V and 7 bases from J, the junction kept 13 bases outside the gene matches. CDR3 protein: CASSQDPHRGRVNTQYF. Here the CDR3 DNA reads TGTGCCAGCAGCCAAGATCCCCACAGGGGACGAGTAAATACGCAGTATTTT.

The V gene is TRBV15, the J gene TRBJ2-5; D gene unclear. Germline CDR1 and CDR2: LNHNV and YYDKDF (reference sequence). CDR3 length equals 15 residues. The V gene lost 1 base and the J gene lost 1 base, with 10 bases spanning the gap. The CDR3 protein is CATSRGAGPQETQYF. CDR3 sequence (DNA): TGTGCCACCAGCAGAGGAGCAGGCCCCCAAGAGACCCAGTACTTC.

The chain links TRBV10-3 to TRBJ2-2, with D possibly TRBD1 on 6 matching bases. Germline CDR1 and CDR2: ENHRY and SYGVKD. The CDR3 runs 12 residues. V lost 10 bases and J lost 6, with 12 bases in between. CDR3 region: CASRGGSGELFF. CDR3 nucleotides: TGTGCCAGCAGGGGCGGGTCCGGGGAGCTGTTTTTT.

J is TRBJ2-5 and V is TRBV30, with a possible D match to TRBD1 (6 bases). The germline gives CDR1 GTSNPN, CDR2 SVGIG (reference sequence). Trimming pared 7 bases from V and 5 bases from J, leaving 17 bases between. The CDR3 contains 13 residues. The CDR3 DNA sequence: TGTGCCTCCCTTGACAGGTGGGGCGAGACCCAGTACTTC. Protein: CASLDRWGETQYF. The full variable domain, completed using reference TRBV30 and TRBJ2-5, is SQTIHQWPATLVQPVGSPLSLECTVEGTSNPNLYWYRQAAGRGLQLLFYSVGIGQISSEVPQNLSASRPQDRQFILSSKKLLLSDSGFYLCASLDRWGETQYFGPGTRLLVL.

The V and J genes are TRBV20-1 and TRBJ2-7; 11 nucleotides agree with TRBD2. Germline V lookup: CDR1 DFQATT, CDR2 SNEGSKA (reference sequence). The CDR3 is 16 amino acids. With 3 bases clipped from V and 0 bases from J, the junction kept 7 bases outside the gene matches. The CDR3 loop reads CSASGASGRSSYEQYF. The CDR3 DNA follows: TGCAGTGCTAGTGGGGCTAGCGGGAGGTCCTCCTACGAGCAGTACTTC.

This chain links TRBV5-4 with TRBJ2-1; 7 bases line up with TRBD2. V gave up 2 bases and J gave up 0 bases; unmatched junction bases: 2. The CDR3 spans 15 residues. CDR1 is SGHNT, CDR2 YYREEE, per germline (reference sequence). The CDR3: CASSLAGSSYNEQFF. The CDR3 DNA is TGTGCCAGCAGCTTAGCGGGAAGCTCCTACAATGAGCAGTTCTTC.

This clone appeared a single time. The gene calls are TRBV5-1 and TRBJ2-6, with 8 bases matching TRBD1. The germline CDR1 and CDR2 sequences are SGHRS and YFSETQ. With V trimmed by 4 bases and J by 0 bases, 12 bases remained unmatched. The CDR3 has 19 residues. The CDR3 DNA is TGCGCCAGCAGCGCCCGTCCTCAGGGGGCGAGCTCTGGGGCCAACGTCCTGACTTTC. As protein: CASSARPQGASSGANVLTF.

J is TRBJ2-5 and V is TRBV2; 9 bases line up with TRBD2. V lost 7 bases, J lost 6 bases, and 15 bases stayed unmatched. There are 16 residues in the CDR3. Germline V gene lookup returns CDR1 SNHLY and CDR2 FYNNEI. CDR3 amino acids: CASIPVWRGGRKTQYF. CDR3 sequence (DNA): TGTGCCAGCATACCCGTCTGGCGGGGGGGCAGAAAGACCCAGTACTTC.

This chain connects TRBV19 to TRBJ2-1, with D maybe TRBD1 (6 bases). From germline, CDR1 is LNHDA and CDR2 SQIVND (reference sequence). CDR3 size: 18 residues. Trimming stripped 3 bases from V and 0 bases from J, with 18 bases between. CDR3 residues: CASSMGAGTGSSYNEQFF. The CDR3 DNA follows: TGTGCCAGTAGTATGGGGGCCGGGACGGGGAGCTCCTACAATGAGCAGTTCTTC.

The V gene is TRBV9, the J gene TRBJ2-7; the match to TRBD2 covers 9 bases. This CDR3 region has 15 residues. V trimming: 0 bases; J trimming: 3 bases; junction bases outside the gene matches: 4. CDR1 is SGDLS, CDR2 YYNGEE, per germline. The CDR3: CASSVGLAAIYEQYF. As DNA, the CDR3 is TGTGCCAGCAGCGTAGGACTAGCGGCGATCTACGAGCAGTACTTC.

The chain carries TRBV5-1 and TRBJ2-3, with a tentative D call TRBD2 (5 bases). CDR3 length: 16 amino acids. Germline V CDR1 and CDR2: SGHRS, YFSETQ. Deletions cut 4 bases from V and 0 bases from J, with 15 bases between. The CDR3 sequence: CASSVGPLGSTDTQYF. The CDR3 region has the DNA TGCGCCAGCAGCGTAGGCCCACTAGGTAGCACAGATACGCAGTATTTT.

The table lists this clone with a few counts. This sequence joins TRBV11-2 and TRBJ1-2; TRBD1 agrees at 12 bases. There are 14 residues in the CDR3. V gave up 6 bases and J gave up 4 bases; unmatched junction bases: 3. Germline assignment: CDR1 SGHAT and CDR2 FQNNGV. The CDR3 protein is CASRPGQGAYGYTF. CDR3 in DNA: TGTGCCAGCAGACCGGGACAGGGGGCCTATGGCTACACCTTC.

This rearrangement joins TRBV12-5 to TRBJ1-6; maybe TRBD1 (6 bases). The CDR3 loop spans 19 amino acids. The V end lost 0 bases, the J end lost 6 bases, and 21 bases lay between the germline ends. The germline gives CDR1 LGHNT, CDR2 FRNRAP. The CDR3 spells CASGLVPDGRTALNSPLHF. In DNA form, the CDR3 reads TGTGCTAGTGGTTTGGTACCGGATGGTCGGACAGCCCTTAATTCACCCCTCCACTTT. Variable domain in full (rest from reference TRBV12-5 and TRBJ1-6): DARVTQTPRHKVTEMGQEVTMRCQPILGHNTVFWYRQTMMQGLELLAYFRNRAPLDDSGMPKDRFSAEMPDATLATLKIQPSEPRDSAVYFCASGLVPDGRTALNSPLHFGNGTRLTVT.

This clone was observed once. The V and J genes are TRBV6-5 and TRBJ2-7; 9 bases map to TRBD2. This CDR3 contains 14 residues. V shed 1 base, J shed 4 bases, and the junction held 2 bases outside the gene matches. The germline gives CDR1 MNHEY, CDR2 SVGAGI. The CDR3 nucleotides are TGTGCCAGCAGTTACTTAGCGGGGGCTTACGAGCAGTACTTC. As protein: CASSYLAGAYEQYF.

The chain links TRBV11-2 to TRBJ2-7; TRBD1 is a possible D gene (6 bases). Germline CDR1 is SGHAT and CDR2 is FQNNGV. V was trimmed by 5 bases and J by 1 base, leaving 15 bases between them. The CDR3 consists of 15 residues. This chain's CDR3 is CASSLGGQTSYEQYF. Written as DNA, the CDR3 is TGTGCCAGCAGCCTGGGCGGACAGACTTCCTACGAGCAGTACTTC.

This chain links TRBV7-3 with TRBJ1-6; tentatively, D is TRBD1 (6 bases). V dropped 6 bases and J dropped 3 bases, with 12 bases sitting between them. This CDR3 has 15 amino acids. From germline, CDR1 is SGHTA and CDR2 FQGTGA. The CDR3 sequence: CASSRLGGYNSPLHF. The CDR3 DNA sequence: TGTGCCAGCAGTCGCCTAGGGGGCTATAATTCACCCCTCCACTTT.

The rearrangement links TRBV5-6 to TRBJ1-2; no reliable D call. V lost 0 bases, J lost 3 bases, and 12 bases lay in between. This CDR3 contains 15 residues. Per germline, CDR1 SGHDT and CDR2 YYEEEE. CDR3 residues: CASSLAPGGDYGYTF. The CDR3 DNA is TGTGCCAGCAGCTTGGCCCCCGGTGGAGACTATGGCTACACCTTC.

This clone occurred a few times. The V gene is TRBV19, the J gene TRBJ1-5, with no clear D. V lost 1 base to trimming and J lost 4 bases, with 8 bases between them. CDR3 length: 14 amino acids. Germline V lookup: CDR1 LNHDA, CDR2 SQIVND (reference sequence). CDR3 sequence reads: CASSIAGKNQPQHF. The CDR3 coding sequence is TGTGCCAGTAGTATAGCGGGGAAGAATCAGCCCCAGCATTTT.

Here the CDR3 DNA reads TGTGCCAGCAGTTTATCGCGACAGGGTGAATGGTACTTC. Encoded protein: CASSLSRQGEWYF. V gene TRBV28 combines with J gene TRBJ2-7; 7 positions match TRBD1. Germline values: CDR1 MDHEN, CDR2 SYDVKM. V gave up 1 base and J gave up 12 bases; unmatched junction bases: 9. The CDR3 contains 13 residues.

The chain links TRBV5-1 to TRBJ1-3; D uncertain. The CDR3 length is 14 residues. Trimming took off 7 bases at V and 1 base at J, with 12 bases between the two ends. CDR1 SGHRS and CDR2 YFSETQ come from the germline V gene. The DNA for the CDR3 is TGCGCCAGCCGGAGGGAGCAGTCTGGAAACACCATATATTTT. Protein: CASRREQSGNTIYF.

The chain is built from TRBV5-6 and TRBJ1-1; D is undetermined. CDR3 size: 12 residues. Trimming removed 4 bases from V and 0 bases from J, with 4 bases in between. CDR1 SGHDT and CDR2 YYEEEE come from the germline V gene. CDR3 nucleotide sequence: TGTGCCAGCAGCCTATTGAACACTGAAGCTTTCTTT. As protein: CASSLLNTEAFF.

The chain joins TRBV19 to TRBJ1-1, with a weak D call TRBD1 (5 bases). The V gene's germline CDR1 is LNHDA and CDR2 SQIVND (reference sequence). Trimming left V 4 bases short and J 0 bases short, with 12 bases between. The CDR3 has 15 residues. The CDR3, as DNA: TGTGCCAGTAGTAGCAGGGCCTCTATGAACACTGAAGCTTTCTTT. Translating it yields CASSSRASMNTEAFF.